The next 21 T cell receptor beta chains were all read from a single sample in a study of T cell repertoires in cytomegalovirus infection. A single record per CDR3 protein comes from TCRdb applying MiXCR to the reads. The sample has about 450,000 distinct CDR3 sequences, under 40% seen once. Sequencing used PBMCs. Source of these receptors: a human donor in good health (CMV status not recorded). Some clones in this sample may be carry-over from other donors' samples.

Concerning this clonotype itself: One junction end disagrees with the germline gene, perhaps due to a read error. V gene TRBV11-2 combines with J gene TRBJ1-4; D perhaps matches TRBD1 (5 bases). This CDR3 comprises 15 residues. Germline V lookup: CDR1 SGHAT, CDR2 FQNNGV. The CDR3 bases are TGTGCCAGCCGCAGAGGGGTTGCAACTAATGAAAAACTTTTTTTT. Residues: CASRRGVATNEKLFF.

The V gene is TRBV28, the J gene TRBJ2-1, with unresolved D. The CDR3 extends over 17 amino acids. Looked up from germline, CDR1 is MDHEN and CDR2 is SYDVKM. Trimming removed 7 bases at V and 8 bases at J, with 27 bases between. The CDR3 spells CASTSPDEATRPDEQFF. DNA for the CDR3: TGTGCCAGCACATCCCCGGACGAGGCGACCCGTCCCGATGAGCAGTTCTTC.

This clonotype was picked up many times. The chain joins TRBV7-2 to TRBJ1-2; 8 nucleotides match TRBD1. Germline CDR1 and CDR2: SGHTA and FQGNSA. Losses at the gene ends were 3 bases for V and 6 bases for J; bases not matched to a gene: 3. This CDR3 has 13 residues. The chain's CDR3 is CASSLDRVDGYTF. The CDR3 nucleotides read TGTGCCAGCAGCTTGGACAGGGTTGATGGCTACACCTTC.

CDR3 residues: CASSQVGMPSAEAFF. Written as DNA, the CDR3 is TGTGCCAGCAGCCAAGTGGGGATGCCCTCTGCGGAAGCTTTCTTT. The chain carries TRBV14 and TRBJ1-1; no clear D. Per the germline V gene, CDR1 is SGHDN and CDR2 is FVKESK. The CDR3 totals 15 residues. The V gene lost 1 base and the J gene lost 8 bases, with 17 bases spanning the gap.

This clonotype was picked up a small number of times. V and J are TRBV28 and TRBJ2-1, with 7 bases lining up with TRBD1. V shed 0 bases, J shed 6 bases, and the junction held 11 bases outside the gene matches. This CDR3 has 17 amino acids. The germline CDR1 and CDR2 sequences are MDHEN and SYDVKM. The CDR3 spells CASSLWGEGALGNEQFF. In DNA form, the CDR3 reads TGTGCCAGCAGTTTATGGGGCGAGGGGGCTTTGGGCAATGAGCAGTTCTTC.

In this sample, this clonotype turned up a few times. The CDR3: CASSADSFSGANVLTF. The CDR3 DNA follows: TGTGCCAGCAGCGCCGACAGCTTCTCTGGGGCCAACGTCCTGACTTTC. The rearrangement links TRBV11-2 to TRBJ2-6; D might be TRBD1 (5 bases). Germline V gives CDR1 SGHAT, CDR2 FQNNGV. The CDR3 runs to 16 residues. V was shortened by 5 bases and J by 0 bases, with 11 bases between the two germline ends.

This chain uses TRBV12-3 or TRBV12-4 with TRBJ2-3; TRBD2 aligns across 11 bases. This CDR3 has 15 amino acids. J was trimmed by 4 bases and V by 6 bases; bases with no gene match: 6. CDR3 sequence (DNA): TGTGCCAGCAGCTCGACTAGCGGGGTTTCAGATACGCAGTATTTT. Encoded protein: CASSSTSGVSDTQYF.

This rearrangement joins TRBV19 to TRBJ1-2; possibly TRBD1 for D (6 bases). The V and J ends lost 6 bases and 2 bases respectively, with 13 bases between them. The CDR3 is 14 amino acids. Germline CDR1 LNHDA, CDR2 SQIVND (reference sequence). The CDR3 region is CASRSDRLNYGYTF. Here the CDR3 DNA reads TGTGCCAGTAGATCGGACAGATTGAACTATGGCTACACCTTC.

As regards this clonotype: Sequence at one end of the junction differs from germline and may be a read error. J is TRBJ1-5 and V is TRBV7-6; possibly TRBD1 for D (6 bases). Germline-derived CDR1 and CDR2 are SGHVS and FNYEAQ. This CDR3 is built from 17 residues. CDR3 nucleotide sequence: TGTGCTAGCAGCTCCGCTGCTGGGGGCTTAAGCAATCAGCCCCAGCATTTT. It specifies CASSSAAGGLSNQPQHF.

In the case of this clonotype: This could be a read error, since a much larger clone is one nucleotide away. This rearrangement joins TRBV7-6 to TRBJ2-6; D possibly matches TRBD1 or TRBD2 (5 bases each). V was trimmed by 7 bases and J by 2 bases, leaving 15 bases between them. Germline V gene data show CDR1 as SGHVS and CDR2 as FNYEAQ. The CDR3 has 16 residues. The CDR3 DNA reads as TGTGCCAGCACCCCTATGGGACGCACTGGGGCCAACGTCCTGACTTTC. Its protein product is CASTPMGRTGANVLTF.

This clonotype turned up a few times. The CDR3 coding sequence is TGTGCCACCAGCAGAGACGACAGGGGGCAAGAGACCCAGTACTTC. Translated: CATSRDDRGQETQYF. The chain combines TRBV15 with TRBJ2-5; 9 bases align to TRBD1. The CDR3 has 15 residues. The germline gives CDR1 LNHNV, CDR2 YYDKDF (reference sequence). After removal of 0 bases from V and 2 bases from J, the junction contained 1 base not matched to a gene.

As for this clonotype: This may arise from a read error, as a much more abundant clone is one base away. The final CDR3 position lacks the conserved phenylalanine or tryptophan, pointing to a likely read error. The rearrangement joins TRBV7-2 to TRBJ2-1; tentatively, D is TRBD1 (6 bases). V lost 7 bases to trimming and J lost 3 bases, with 10 bases between them. The length of the CDR3 is 13 residues. CDR1 is SGHTA, CDR2 FQGNSA, per germline. The CDR3 sequence is CASNKGDYNEQFL. CDR3 bases: TGTGCCAGCAACAAGGGGGACTACAATGAGCAGTTCTTA.

The chain is built from TRBV12-3 or TRBV12-4 and TRBJ1-2; a possible D gene is TRBD1 (6 bases). The CDR3 contains 13 residues. Trimming removed 6 bases from V and 8 bases from J, with 16 bases in between. In DNA, the CDR3 is TGTGCCAGCAGCCGCGGTTGGGGGGGCGGCTACACCTTC. It is translated as CASSRGWGGGYTF.

The genes are TRBV2 and TRBJ2-7; D call uncertain. Trimming stripped 6 bases from V and 7 bases from J, with 16 bases between. Germline values: CDR1 SNHLY, CDR2 FYNNEI. The CDR3 sequence is 13 residues long. The CDR3 here is CASRRNEAVEQYF. CDR3 sequence (DNA): TGTGCCAGCAGAAGGAACGAGGCGGTAGAGCAGTACTTC.

V and J are TRBV18 and TRBJ2-5; D might be TRBD1 (5 bases). CDR1 and CDR2 (germline): KGHSH, LQKENI. The CDR3 totals 12 residues. Trimming removed 6 bases from V and 5 bases from J, with 10 bases in between. The CDR3 reads CASSGALETQYF. CDR3 sequence (DNA): TGTGCCAGCTCTGGGGCCCTGGAGACCCAGTACTTC. Complete variable domain (other parts from reference TRBV18 and TRBJ2-5): NAGVMQNPRHLVRRRGQEARLRCSPMKGHSHVYWYRQLPEEGLKFMVYLQKENIIDESGMPKERFSAEFPKEGPSILRIQQVVRGDSAAYFCASSGALETQYFGPGTRLLVL.

The chain has TRBV12-3 or TRBV12-4 and TRBJ1-3; D not certain. The CDR3 is 13 residues long. V was pared by 3 bases and J by 5 bases, with 8 bases between. CDR3 loop: CASSFGDRNTIYF. The CDR3 DNA is TGTGCCAGCAGTTTCGGGGATCGAAACACCATATATTTT.

This clonotype has a single count. One end of the junction varies from germline; a read error may be responsible. The chain recombines TRBV29-1 with TRBJ2-7; maybe TRBD1 (6 bases). CDR3 length: 13 residues. The germline V gene has CDR1 SQVTM and CDR2 ANQGSEA. The CDR3 is CSVEGDTTYGQYF. As DNA, the CDR3 is TGCAGCGTTGAGGGGGACACCACCTACGGGCAGTACTTC.

Only a few counts were recorded for this clonotype. The genes are TRBV7-2 and TRBJ2-7; a weak D match, TRBD2 (6 bases). The CDR3 is made up of 15 amino acids. V shed 5 bases and J shed 3 bases, with 17 bases lying between them. Looked up from germline, CDR1 is SGHTA and CDR2 is FQGNSA. DNA for the CDR3: TGTGCCAGCAGCCCTCCCGGGGGTAAGCACTACGAGCAGTACTTC. Amino acids: CASSPPGGKHYEQYF.

The chain employs TRBV13 and TRBJ2-4; 8 nucleotides align to TRBD1. V dropped 4 bases and J dropped 6; count of bases not matched to a gene: 5. The length of the CDR3 is 14 residues. CDR1 is PRHDT, CDR2 FYEKMQ, per germline (reference sequence). The CDR3 region is CASSSQGARNIQYF. The DNA of the CDR3 is TGTGCCAGCAGCTCCCAGGGGGCGAGAAACATTCAGTACTTC.

This clonotype appeared once. V and J are TRBV4-1 and TRBJ1-3; D gene unclear. CDR1 and CDR2 (germline): MGHRA, YSYEKL. The V gene lost 1 base and the J gene lost 0 bases, with 7 bases spanning the gap. This CDR3 region has 15 residues. CDR3 bases: TGCGCCAGCAGCCAAGTGGTGGGCTCTGGAAACACCATATATTTT. It codes for CASSQVVGSGNTIYF.

V is TRBV18 and J is TRBJ1-4, with D hard to call. In germline, CDR1 is KGHSH, CDR2 LQKENI. The V and J ends lost 0 bases and 7 bases respectively, with 15 bases between them. The CDR3 has 16 residues. Here the CDR3 reads CASSPPPYTHLEKLFF. CDR3 bases: TGTGCCAGCTCACCACCACCCTACACTCACCTTGAAAAACTGTTTTTT.